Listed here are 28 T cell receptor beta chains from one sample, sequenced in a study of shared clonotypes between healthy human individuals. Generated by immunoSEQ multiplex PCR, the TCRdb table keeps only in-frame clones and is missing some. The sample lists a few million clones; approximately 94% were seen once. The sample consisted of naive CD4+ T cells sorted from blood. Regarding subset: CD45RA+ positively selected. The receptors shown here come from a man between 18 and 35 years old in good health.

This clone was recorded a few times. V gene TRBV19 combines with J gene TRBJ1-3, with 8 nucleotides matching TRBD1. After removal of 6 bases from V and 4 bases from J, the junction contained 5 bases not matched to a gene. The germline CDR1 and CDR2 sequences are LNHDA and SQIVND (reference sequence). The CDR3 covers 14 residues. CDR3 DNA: TGTGCCAGTAGATCGACAGGGGACGGAAACACCATATATTTT. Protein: CASRSTGDGNTIYF.

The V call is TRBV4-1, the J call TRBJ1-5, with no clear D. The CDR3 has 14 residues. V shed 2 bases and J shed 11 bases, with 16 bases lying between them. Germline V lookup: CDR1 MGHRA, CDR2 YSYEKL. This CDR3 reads CASSQLTRSGSQHF. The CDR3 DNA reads TGCGCCAGCAGCCAACTGACCCGCTCGGGGTCCCAGCATTTT.

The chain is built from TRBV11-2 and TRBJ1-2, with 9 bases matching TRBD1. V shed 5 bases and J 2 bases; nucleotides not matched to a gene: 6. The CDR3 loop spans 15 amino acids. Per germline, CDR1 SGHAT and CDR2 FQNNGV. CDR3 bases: TGTGCCAGCAGCCAAACGGGACAGGGAAACTATGGCTACACCTTC. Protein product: CASSQTGQGNYGYTF.

The CDR3 here is CASSPGTGMNEQYF. For the CDR3, the DNA is TGTGCCAGCTCACCTGGGACAGGGATGAACGAGCAGTACTTC. The V call is TRBV18, the J call TRBJ2-7, with 9 bases identical to TRBD1. Germline CDR1 is KGHSH and CDR2 is LQKENI. The trim removed 3 bases at V and 5 bases at J, leaving 5 bases unmatched. CDR3 size: 14 residues.

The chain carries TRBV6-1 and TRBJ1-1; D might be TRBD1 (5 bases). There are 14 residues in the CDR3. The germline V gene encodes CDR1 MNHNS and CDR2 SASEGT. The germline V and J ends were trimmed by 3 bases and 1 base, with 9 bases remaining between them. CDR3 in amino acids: CASSDLGRNTEAFF. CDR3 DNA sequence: TGTGCCAGCAGTGACTTGGGGCGGAACACTGAAGCTTTCTTT.

The CDR3 DNA reads TGTGCCAGTAGTAATTCTGGGGACACCGGGGAGCTGTTTTTT. Its translation: CASSNSGDTGELFF. This chain links TRBV19 with TRBJ2-2; D call uncertain. The CDR3 has 14 amino acids. Germline CDR1 is LNHDA and CDR2 is SQIVND (reference sequence). Trimming cost V 4 bases and J 3 bases, with 9 bases left between them.

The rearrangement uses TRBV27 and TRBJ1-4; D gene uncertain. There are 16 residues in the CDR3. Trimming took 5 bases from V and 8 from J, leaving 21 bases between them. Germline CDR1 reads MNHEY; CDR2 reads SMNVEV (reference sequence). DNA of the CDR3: TGTGCCAGCAGTAGAATTACAGCCTTCGCTGAAGAAAAACTGTTTTTT. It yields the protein CASSRITAFAEEKLFF.

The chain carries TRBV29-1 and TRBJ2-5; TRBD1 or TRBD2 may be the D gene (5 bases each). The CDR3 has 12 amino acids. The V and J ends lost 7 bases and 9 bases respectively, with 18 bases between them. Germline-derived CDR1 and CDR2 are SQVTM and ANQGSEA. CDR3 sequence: CSATAVLGAQYF. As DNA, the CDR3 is TGCAGCGCCACAGCGGTGTTGGGGGCCCAGTACTTC.

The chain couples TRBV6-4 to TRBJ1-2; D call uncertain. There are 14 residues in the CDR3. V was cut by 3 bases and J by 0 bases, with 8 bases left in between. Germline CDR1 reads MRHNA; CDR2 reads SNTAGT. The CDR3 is CASSDGPPNYGYTF. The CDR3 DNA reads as TGTGCCAGCAGTGATGGACCACCTAACTATGGCTACACCTTC.

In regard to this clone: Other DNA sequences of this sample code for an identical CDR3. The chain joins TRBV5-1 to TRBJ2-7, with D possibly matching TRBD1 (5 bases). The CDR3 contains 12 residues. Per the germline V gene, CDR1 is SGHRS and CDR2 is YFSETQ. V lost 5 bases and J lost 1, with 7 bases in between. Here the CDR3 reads CASSPGSYEQYF. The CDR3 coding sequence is TGCGCCAGCAGTCCAGGGTCCTACGAGCAGTACTTC. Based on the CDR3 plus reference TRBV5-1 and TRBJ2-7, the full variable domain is KAGVTQTPRYLIKTRGQQVTLSCSPISGHRSVSWYQQTPGQGLQFLFEYFSETQRNKGNFPGRFSGRQFSNSRSEMNVSTLELGDSALYLCASSPGSYEQYFGPGTRLTVT.

DNA of the CDR3: TGTGCCAGTAGACGGCCGGGCTCCTATAATTCACCCCTCCACTTT. The encoded protein is CASRRPGSYNSPLHF. V gene TRBV19 combines with J gene TRBJ1-6; unclear D gene. This CDR3 comprises 15 residues. V dropped 6 bases and J dropped 0 bases, with 9 bases sitting between them. Germline V lookup: CDR1 LNHDA, CDR2 SQIVND (reference sequence). Full variable domain (remainder filled in from reference TRBV19 and TRBJ1-6): DGGITQSPKYLFRKEGQNVTLSCEQNLNHDAMYWYRQDPGQGLRLIYYSQIVNDFQKGDIAEGYSVSREKKESFPLTVTSAQKNPTAFYLCASRRPGSYNSPLHFGNGTRLTVT.

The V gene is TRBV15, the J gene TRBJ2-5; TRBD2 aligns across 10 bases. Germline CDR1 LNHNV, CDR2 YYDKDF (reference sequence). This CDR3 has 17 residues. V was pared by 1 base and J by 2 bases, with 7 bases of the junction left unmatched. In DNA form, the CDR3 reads TGTGCCACCAGCAGAGTCCTAGCGGGGGCGTCACAAGAGACCCAGTACTTC. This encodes CATSRVLAGASQETQYF.

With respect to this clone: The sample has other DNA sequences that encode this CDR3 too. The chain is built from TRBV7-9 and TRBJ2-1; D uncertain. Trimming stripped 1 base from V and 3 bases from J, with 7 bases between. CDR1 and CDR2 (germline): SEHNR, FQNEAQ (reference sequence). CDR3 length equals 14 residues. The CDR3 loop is CASSLGTDYNEQFF. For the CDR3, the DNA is TGTGCCAGCAGCTTAGGGACCGACTACAATGAGCAGTTCTTC.

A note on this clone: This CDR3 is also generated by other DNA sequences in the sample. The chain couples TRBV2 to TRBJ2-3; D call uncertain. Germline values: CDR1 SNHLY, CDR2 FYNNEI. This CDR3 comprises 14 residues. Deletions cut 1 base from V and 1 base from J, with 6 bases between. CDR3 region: CASSEGLRTDTQYF. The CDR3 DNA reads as TGTGCCAGCAGTGAAGGGCTTCGCACAGATACGCAGTATTTT.

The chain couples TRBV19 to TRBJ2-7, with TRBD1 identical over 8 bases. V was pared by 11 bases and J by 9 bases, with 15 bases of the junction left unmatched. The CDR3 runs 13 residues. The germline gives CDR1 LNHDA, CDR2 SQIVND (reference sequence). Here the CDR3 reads CAAKPVRGQVQYF. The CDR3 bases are TGTGCCGCGAAACCAGTCAGGGGACAGGTGCAGTACTTC.

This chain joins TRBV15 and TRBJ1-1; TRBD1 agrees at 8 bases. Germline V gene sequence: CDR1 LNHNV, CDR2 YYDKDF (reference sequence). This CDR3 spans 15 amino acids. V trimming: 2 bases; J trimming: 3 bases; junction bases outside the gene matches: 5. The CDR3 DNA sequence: TGTGCCACCAGCAGAAAAACGACAGGGGACACTGAAGCTTTCTTT. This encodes CATSRKTTGDTEAFF.

CDR3 nucleotide sequence: TGTGCCAGCTCACCACCCGGGTTGGGTGAAAAACTGTTTTTT. Translation gives CASSPPGLGEKLFF. The genes are TRBV18 and TRBJ1-4; D gene uncertain. CDR3 size: 14 residues. CDR1 is KGHSH and CDR2 is LQKENI in the germline V gene. Trimming removed 0 bases at V and 7 bases at J, with 9 bases between.

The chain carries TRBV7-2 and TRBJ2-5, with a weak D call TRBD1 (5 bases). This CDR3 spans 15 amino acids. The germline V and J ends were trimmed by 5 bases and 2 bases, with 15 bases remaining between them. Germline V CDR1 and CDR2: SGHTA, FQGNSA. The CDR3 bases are TGTGCCAGCAGCATCCGGGTTCCAGGGCAAGAGACCCAGTACTTC. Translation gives CASSIRVPGQETQYF.

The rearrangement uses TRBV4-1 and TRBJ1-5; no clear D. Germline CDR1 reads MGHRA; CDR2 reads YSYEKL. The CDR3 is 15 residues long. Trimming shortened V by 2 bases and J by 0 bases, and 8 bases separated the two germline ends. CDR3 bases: TGCGCCAGCAGCCAACTAGGGATTAGCAATCAGCCCCAGCATTTT. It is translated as CASSQLGISNQPQHF.

This CDR3 reads CASSSPPPYEQYF. CDR3 DNA sequence: TGTGCCAGCAGTTCTCCCCCGCCTTACGAGCAGTACTTC. The rearrangement joins TRBV27 to TRBJ2-7; D is uncertain. Germline assignment: CDR1 MNHEY and CDR2 SMNVEV (reference sequence). The CDR3 runs to 13 residues. Trimming took off 4 bases at V and 4 bases at J, with 11 bases between the two ends.

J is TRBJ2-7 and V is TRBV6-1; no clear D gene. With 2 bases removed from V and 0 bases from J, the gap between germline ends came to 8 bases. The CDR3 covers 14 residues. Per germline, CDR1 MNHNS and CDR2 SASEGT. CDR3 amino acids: CASSEQPNSYEQYF. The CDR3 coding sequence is TGTGCCAGCAGTGAACAACCTAACTCCTACGAGCAGTACTTC.

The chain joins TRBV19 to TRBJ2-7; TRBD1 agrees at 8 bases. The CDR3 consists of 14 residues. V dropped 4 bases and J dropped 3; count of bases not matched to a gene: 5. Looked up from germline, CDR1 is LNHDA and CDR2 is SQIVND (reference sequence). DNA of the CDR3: TGTGCCAGTAGTAGGTCTGGACAGGGCTACGAGCAGTACTTC. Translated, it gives CASSRSGQGYEQYF. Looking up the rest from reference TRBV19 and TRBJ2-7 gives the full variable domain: DGGITQSPKYLFRKEGQNVTLSCEQNLNHDAMYWYRQDPGQGLRLIYYSQIVNDFQKGDIAEGYSVSREKKESFPLTVTSAQKNPTAFYLCASSRSGQGYEQYFGPGTRLTVT.

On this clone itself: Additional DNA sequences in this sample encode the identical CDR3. Written as DNA, the CDR3 is TGTGCCAGCTCGCCTCAGGTGATGAACACTGAAGCTTTCTTT. This translates into CASSPQVMNTEAFF. This rearrangement joins TRBV18 to TRBJ1-1, with D hard to call. Germline V gives CDR1 KGHSH, CDR2 LQKENI. V lost 6 bases and J lost 0, with 11 bases in between. This CDR3 is 14 amino acids long.

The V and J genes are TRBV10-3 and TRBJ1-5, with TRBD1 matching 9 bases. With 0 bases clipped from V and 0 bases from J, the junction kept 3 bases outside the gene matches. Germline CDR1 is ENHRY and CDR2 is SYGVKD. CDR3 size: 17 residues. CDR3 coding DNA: TGTGCCATCAGTGAGTCTCGGACAGGGGATAGCAATCAGCCCCAGCATTTT. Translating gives CAISESRTGDSNQPQHF.

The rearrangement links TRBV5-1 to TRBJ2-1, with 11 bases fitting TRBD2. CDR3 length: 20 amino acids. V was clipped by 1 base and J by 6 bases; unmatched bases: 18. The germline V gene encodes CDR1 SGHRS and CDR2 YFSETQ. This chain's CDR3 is CASSLWPPGASGRRLNEQFF. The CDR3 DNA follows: TGCGCCAGCAGCTTGTGGCCCCCAGGGGCTAGCGGGAGGCGACTCAATGAGCAGTTCTTC.

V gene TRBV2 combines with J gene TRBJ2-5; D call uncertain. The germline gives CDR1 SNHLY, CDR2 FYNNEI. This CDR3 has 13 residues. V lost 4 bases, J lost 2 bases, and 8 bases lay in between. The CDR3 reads CASSGNAQETQYF. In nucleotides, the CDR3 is TGTGCCAGCAGTGGCAATGCACAAGAGACCCAGTACTTC.

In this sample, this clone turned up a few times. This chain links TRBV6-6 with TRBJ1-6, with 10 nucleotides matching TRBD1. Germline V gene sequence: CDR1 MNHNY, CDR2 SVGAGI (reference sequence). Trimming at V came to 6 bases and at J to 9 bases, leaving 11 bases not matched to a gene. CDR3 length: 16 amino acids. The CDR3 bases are TGTGCCAGCAGCACGGACAGGGGGTCATTCCGTTCACCCCTCCACTTT. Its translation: CASSTDRGSFRSPLHF.

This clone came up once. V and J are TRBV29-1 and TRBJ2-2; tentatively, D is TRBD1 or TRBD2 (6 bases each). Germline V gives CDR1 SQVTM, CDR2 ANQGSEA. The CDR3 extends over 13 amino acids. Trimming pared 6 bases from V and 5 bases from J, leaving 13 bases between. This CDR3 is CSVGHRGTGELFF. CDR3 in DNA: TGCAGCGTGGGACACCGGGGGACCGGGGAGCTGTTTTTT.